Sequencing of this T cell receptor (beta chain) was carried out in a study of shared clonotypes between healthy human individuals. Every immunoSEQ plate was one replicate of a subset's evenly spread DNA. As handled by the study authors: There were no quality scores in the junction-only immunoSEQ sequences, so filtering differed. Profiling relied on immunoSEQ multiplex PCR, and the TCRdb table lists in-frame clones only, not all of them. That table furnishes V, J and clone size, whereas the DNA furnished D and trimming. The sample lists some 490,000 clones, approximately 80% occurring once. Donors were Caucasian adults residing in Nashville, Tennessee, USA. This clone was detected once. Germline CDR1 reads GTSNPN; CDR2 reads SVGIG (reference sequence). Trimming shortened V by 5 bases and J by 5 bases, and 12 bases separated the two germline ends. The CDR3 has 12 residues.

The sequence derives from a middle-aged woman in good health. Some clones in this sample may be carry-over from other donors' samples. This sequence joins TRBV30 and TRBJ1-1; D unclear. The material sequenced was PBMCs. The CDR3 spells CAWGRTGTEAFF. The CDR3 region has the DNA TGTGCCTGGGGACGAACTGGGACTGAAGCTTTCTTT.